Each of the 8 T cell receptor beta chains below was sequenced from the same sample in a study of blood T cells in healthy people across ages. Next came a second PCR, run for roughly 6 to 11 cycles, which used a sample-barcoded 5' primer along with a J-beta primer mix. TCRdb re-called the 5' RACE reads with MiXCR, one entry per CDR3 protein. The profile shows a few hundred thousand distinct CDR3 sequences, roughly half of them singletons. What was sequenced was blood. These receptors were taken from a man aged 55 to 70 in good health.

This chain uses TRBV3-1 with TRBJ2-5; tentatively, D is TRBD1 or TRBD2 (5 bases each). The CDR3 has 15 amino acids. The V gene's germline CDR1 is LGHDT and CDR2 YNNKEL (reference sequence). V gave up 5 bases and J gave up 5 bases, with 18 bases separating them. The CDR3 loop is CASSEMRGDGETQYF. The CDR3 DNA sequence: TGTGCCAGCAGCGAAATGAGAGGGGACGGGGAGACCCAGTACTTC.

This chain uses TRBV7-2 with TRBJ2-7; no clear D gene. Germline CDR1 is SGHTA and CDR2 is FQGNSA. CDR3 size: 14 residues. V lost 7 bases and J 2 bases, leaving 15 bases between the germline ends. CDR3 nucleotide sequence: TGTGCCAGCAAGGGCCCCAAGGGCGCCTACGAGCAGTACTTC. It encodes CASKGPKGAYEQYF.

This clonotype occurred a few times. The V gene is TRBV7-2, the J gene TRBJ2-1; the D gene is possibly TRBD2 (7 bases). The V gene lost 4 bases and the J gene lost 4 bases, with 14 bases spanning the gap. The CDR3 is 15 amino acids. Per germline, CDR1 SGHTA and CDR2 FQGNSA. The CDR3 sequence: CASSYEGGQYNEQFF. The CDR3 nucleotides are TGTGCCAGCAGCTACGAGGGGGGGCAATACAATGAGCAGTTCTTC.

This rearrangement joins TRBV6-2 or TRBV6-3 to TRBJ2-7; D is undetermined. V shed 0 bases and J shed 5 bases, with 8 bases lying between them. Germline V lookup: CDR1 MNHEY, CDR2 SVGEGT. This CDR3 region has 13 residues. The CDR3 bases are TGTGCCAGCAGTTACTCGGTGTTGCACGAGCAGTACTTC. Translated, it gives CASSYSVLHEQYF.

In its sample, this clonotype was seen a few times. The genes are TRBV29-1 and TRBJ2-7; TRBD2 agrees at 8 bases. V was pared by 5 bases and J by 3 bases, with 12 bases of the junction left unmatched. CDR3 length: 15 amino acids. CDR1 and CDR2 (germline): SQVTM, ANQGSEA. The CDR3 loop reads CSVKGGGQGSYEQYF. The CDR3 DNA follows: TGCAGCGTTAAAGGCGGGGGGCAGGGAAGCTACGAGCAGTACTTC.

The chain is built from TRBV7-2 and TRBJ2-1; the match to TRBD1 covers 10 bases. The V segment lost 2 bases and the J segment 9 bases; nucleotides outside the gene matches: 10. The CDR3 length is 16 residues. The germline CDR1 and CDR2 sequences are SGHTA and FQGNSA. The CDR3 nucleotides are TGTGCCAGCAGCTTAAAGGGACAGGGGAGGATAGGTGAGCAGTTCTTC. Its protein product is CASSLKGQGRIGEQFF.

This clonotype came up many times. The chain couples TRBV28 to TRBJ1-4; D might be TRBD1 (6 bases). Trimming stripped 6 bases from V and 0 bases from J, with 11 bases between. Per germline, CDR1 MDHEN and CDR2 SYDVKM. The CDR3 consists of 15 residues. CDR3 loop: CASRTGPATNEKLFF. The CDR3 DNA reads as TGTGCCAGCAGGACAGGACCTGCAACTAATGAAAAACTGTTTTTT. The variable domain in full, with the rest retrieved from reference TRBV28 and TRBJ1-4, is DVKVTQSSRYLVKRTGEKVFLECVQDMDHENMFWYRQDPGLGLRLIYFSYDVKMKEKGDIPEGYSVSREKKERFSLILESASTNQTSMYLCASRTGPATNEKLFFGSGTQLSVL.

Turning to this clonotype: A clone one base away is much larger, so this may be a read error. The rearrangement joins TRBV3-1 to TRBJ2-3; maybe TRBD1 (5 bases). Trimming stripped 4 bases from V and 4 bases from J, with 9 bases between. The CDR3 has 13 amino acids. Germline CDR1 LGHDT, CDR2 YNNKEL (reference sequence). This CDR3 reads CASSRQSADTQYF. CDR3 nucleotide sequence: TGTGCCAGCAGCCGACAGAGCGCAGATACGCAGTATTTT.